The T cell receptor (beta chain) described here comes from a study of CD8+CD57+ T cells in acquired aplastic anemia. CD8+CD57+ cell expansion had been shown by flow cytometry in patients chosen for sequencing. The cohort consisted entirely of patients having severe acquired aplastic anemia. Genomic DNA provided the template from which TCR beta VDJ and CDR3 profiles were obtained. Via MiXCR, TCRdb re-called the reads, giving one row per CDR3 protein. This table has approximately 260,000 distinct CDR3 sequences, 82% appearing once. The CDR3 runs 14 residues. The V end lost 10 bases, the J end lost 8 bases, and 21 bases lay between the germline ends. Germline-derived CDR1 and CDR2 are SGHVS and FQNEAQ.

Sequencing input: sorted CD4+, CD8+, or CD8+CD57+ T cells (not recorded which) from PBMCs. V is TRBV7-8 and J is TRBJ2-1, with D possibly TRBD2 on 6 matching bases. This sequence was found in a human donor with aplastic anemia. For the CDR3, the DNA is TGTGCCACTAGGGGAGGAGACGGTCACGATGAGCAGTTCTTC. Residues: CATRGGDGHDEQFF.